Listed here are 18 T cell receptor beta chains from one sample, sequenced in a study of blood T cell repertoires in COVID-19. TCRdb keeps only in-frame clones here, not all; method: immunoSEQ multiplex PCR. The sample has around 64,000 clones, around 86% seen once. The sample comprised peripheral blood. The receptors here all came from a woman between 18 and 29 years old with acute or convalescent COVID-19.

V gene TRBV30 combines with J gene TRBJ2-3, with 11 bases matching TRBD1. This CDR3 spans 14 amino acids. Losses at the gene ends were 5 bases for V and 1 base for J; bases not matched to a gene: 2. Germline V gives CDR1 GTSNPN, CDR2 SVGIG (reference sequence). CDR3 sequence (DNA): TGTGCCTGGGGGGACAGGGGGGGCACAGATACGCAGTATTTT. Its translation: CAWGDRGGTDTQYF.

This chain joins TRBV10-3 and TRBJ2-1; tentative D call: TRBD2 (6 bases). The CDR3 length is 18 residues. Trimming left V 1 base short and J 4 bases short, with 20 bases between. Germline V lookup: CDR1 ENHRY, CDR2 SYGVKD. The CDR3 loop reads CAISEFASRAGSYNEQFF. The CDR3 DNA reads TGTGCCATCAGTGAGTTTGCGTCCAGGGCGGGGTCGTACAATGAGCAGTTCTTC.

The rearrangement links TRBV13 to TRBJ2-1, with 8 bases fitting TRBD1. The CDR3 is 19 amino acids. After removal of 4 bases from V and 1 base from J, the junction contained 15 bases not matched to a gene. Germline V gives CDR1 PRHDT, CDR2 FYEKMQ (reference sequence). Here the CDR3 DNA reads TGTGCCAGCAGCTACCGACAGGGGCCTTACTACGGGTCCTACAATGAGCAGTTCTTC. Encoded protein: CASSYRQGPYYGSYNEQFF.

The chain has TRBV5-1 and TRBJ1-6; tentative D call: TRBD1 (5 bases). CDR3 size: 15 residues. Per the germline V gene, CDR1 is SGHRS and CDR2 is YFSETQ. V shed 0 bases and J shed 8 bases, with 12 bases lying between them. DNA of the CDR3: TGCGCCAGCAGCTTGGAAGGAGGGGTCGATTCACCCCTCCACTTT. It yields the protein CASSLEGGVDSPLHF.

CDR3 loop: CASSPGGQGANQPQHF. In DNA, the CDR3 is TGTGCCAGCTCACCGGGGGGGCAGGGGGCGAATCAGCCCCAGCATTTT. The J gene is TRBJ1-5, the V gene TRBV18, with TRBD1 matching 8 bases. Germline V gene data show CDR1 as KGHSH and CDR2 as LQKENI. The CDR3 is 16 amino acids. The junction had 8 bases not matched to a gene; V was cut back by 3 bases and J by 4 bases.

This clone was seen a single time. The chain recombines TRBV5-1 with TRBJ1-1, with unresolved D. This CDR3 is built from 14 residues. V lost 0 bases to trimming and J lost 2 bases, with 8 bases between them. The V gene's germline CDR1 is SGHRS and CDR2 YFSETQ. The chain's CDR3 is CASSLGAGNTEAFF. DNA of the CDR3: TGCGCCAGCAGCTTGGGAGCAGGAAACACTGAAGCTTTCTTT.

The V and J genes are TRBV11-2 and TRBJ2-3; 8 nucleotides align to TRBD2. There are 17 residues in the CDR3. V trimming: 2 bases; J trimming: 3 bases; junction bases outside the gene matches: 10. CDR1 and CDR2 (germline): SGHAT, FQNNGV. In nucleotides, the CDR3 is TGTGCCAGCAGCTTACGGGGACTAGAAGGGAGAACAGATACGCAGTATTTT. Translated, it gives CASSLRGLEGRTDTQYF.

The chain employs TRBV7-6 and TRBJ2-1; 9 nucleotides align to TRBD1. The CDR3 covers 14 residues. V gave up 4 bases and J gave up 7 bases; unmatched junction bases: 5. Germline lookup yields CDR1 SGHVS and CDR2 FNYEAQ. The CDR3 bases are TGTGCCAGCAGCTCACGGGACAGGGTGAATGAGCAGTTCTTC. As protein: CASSSRDRVNEQFF.

V and J are TRBV5-6 and TRBJ1-1; TRBD1 agrees at 9 bases. V was pared by 4 bases and J by 5 bases, with 9 bases of the junction left unmatched. The germline V gene encodes CDR1 SGHDT and CDR2 YYEEEE. The CDR3 runs to 15 residues. CDR3 sequence (DNA): TGTGCCAGCAGCCCCGGGACAGGGTTCACGACTGAAGCTTTCTTT. This codes for CASSPGTGFTTEAFF. The whole variable domain, filled in from reference TRBV5-6 and TRBJ1-1, reads DAGVTQSPTHLIKTRGQQVTLRCSPKSGHDTVSWYQQALGQGPQFIFQYYEEEERQRGNFPDRFSGHQFPNYSSELNVNALLLGDSALYLCASSPGTGFTTEAFFGQGTRLTVV.

The rearrangement joins TRBV7-9 to TRBJ1-1; 11 nucleotides match TRBD1. The junction had 8 bases not matched to a gene; V was cut back by 6 bases and J by 5 bases. The CDR3 spans 15 residues. Germline values: CDR1 SEHNR, CDR2 FQNEAQ (reference sequence). The CDR3 region has the DNA TGTGCCAGCAGTTGGACCGGGACAGGGGGGACTGAAGCTTTCTTT. Translation gives CASSWTGTGGTEAFF.

This chain connects TRBV4-1 to TRBJ2-7, with 9 positions matching TRBD2. Germline loops: CDR1 MGHRA, CDR2 YSYEKL. The CDR3 is 13 amino acids. The junction had 0 bases not matched to a gene; V was cut back by 1 base and J by 5 bases. CDR3 coding DNA: TGCGCCAGCAGCCAAGTAGCGGGAGACGAGCAGTACTTC. It codes for CASSQVAGDEQYF.

The rearrangement links TRBV14 to TRBJ2-7, with 14 bases aligning to TRBD2. Germline assignment: CDR1 SGHDN and CDR2 FVKESK. The V gene end was trimmed by 5 bases and the J gene end by 8 bases; junction bases not matched to a gene: 5. The CDR3 is 14 residues long. The CDR3 spells CASSYGTSGGKQYF. In nucleotides, the CDR3 is TGTGCCAGCAGCTACGGGACTAGCGGGGGTAAGCAGTACTTC.

CDR3 protein: CASSQPYQTGSGELFF. The CDR3 region has the DNA TGTGCCAGCAGCCAACCTTACCAAACAGGGAGCGGGGAGCTGTTTTTT. The chain links TRBV3-1 (or the pseudogene TRBV3-2) to TRBJ2-2, with a tentative D call TRBD1 (6 bases). Germline CDR1 and CDR2: LGHDT and YNNKEL (reference sequence). Trimming removed 2 bases at V and 7 bases at J, with 17 bases between. This CDR3 has 16 amino acids.

Here the CDR3 DNA reads TGTGCCAGCAGCGTACTGGCGGGGCTGGGTGGCTACACCTTC. Translating it yields CASSVLAGLGGYTF. V and J are TRBV9 and TRBJ1-2, with TRBD1 as a possible D gene (5 bases). Trimming shortened V by 1 base and J by 7 bases, and 14 bases separated the two germline ends. The CDR3 spans 14 residues. Per germline, CDR1 SGDLS and CDR2 YYNGEE.

This clone was counted once. This chain joins TRBV13 and TRBJ2-1, with 9 bases aligning to TRBD1. The CDR3 is 15 amino acids. V shed 4 bases and J 6 bases; nucleotides not matched to a gene: 7. CDR1 and CDR2 from the germline V gene are PRHDT and FYEKMQ (reference sequence). The CDR3 loop is CASSSRDRVPNEQFF. CDR3 nucleotides: TGTGCCAGCAGCTCCCGGGACAGGGTTCCCAATGAGCAGTTCTTC.

This clone has a single count. J is TRBJ1-4 and V is TRBV5-1; possibly TRBD1 for D (6 bases). Germline CDR1 and CDR2: SGHRS and YFSETQ. V dropped 4 bases and J dropped 4 bases, with 14 bases sitting between them. This CDR3 has 15 residues. This CDR3 is CASSQRGGRNEKLFF. CDR3 nucleotides: TGCGCCAGCAGCCAAAGGGGGGGGCGTAATGAAAAACTGTTTTTT.

The V and J genes are TRBV6-1 and TRBJ1-2; D is ambiguous. CDR1 is MNHNS, CDR2 SASEGT, per germline. Trimming took 3 bases from V and 8 from J, leaving 13 bases between them. The CDR3 has 13 amino acids. The CDR3 DNA is TGTGCCAGCAGTGAGGCCGGGTTCGAAGGCTACACCTTC. Translation: CASSEAGFEGYTF.

As regards this clone: One junction end disagrees with the germline gene, perhaps due to a read error. The gene calls are TRBV6-5 and TRBJ2-2; 9 bases are shared with TRBD2. Looked up from germline, CDR1 is MNHEY and CDR2 is SVGAGI. This CDR3 spans 16 amino acids. The CDR3 region has the DNA TGTGCCGGCAGTTACTCCCAGCGGGGGGACACCGGGGAGCTGTTTTTT. Residues: CAGSYSQRGDTGELFF.